This T cell receptor (beta chain) emerged from a study of blood T cell repertoires in COVID-19. The germline gives CDR1 MDHEN, CDR2 SYDVKM. J gave up 9 bases and V 5 bases, and 7 bases lay outside the gene matches. The CDR3 is 14 residues long. Clones were read by immunoSEQ multiplex PCR, and TCRdb kept only the in-frame ones, dropping some. The table includes 150,000 to 200,000 clones, about 85% detected once. The gene calls are TRBV28 and TRBJ1-6, with TRBD1 matching 7 bases. This sequence originates from a woman aged 25 to 39 with active or convalescent COVID-19. What was sequenced was peripheral blood. Here the CDR3 DNA reads TGTGCCAGCAGTATTCGGACAGGAGTTTCACCCCTCCACTTT. It yields the protein CASSIRTGVSPLHF.